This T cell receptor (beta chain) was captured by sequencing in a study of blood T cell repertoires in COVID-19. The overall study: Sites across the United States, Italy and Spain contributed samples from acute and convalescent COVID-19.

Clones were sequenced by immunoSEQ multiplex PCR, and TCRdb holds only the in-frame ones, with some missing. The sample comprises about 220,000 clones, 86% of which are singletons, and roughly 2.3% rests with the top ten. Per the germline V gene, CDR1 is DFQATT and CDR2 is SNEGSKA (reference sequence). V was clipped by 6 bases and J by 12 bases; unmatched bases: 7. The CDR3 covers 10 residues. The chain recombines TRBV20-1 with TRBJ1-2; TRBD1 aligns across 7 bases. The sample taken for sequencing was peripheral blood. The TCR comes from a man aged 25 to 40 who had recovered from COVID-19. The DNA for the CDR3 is TGCAGTGCATATGACAGGGAGAACACCTTC. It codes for CSAYDRENTF.